These T cell receptor beta chains were read from a single sample in a study of CD8+ T cells in alopecia areata. Measured with immunoSEQ multiplex PCR; TCRdb has only the in-frame clones, and not every one. The sample yields 90,000 to 100,000 clones, around 60% seen once. Sample: CD8+ T cells sorted from blood, taken at week 4, from a patient treated with tofacitinib. The receptors shown here come from a human donor with alopecia areata. The CDR3 runs from the conserved cysteine through the conserved F or W. A D gene is named only where the DNA matches it firmly. Clone size, where shown, is once, few, many, or a class for clones that have expanded.

V	J	size	D	DNA	CDR3
TRBV4-1	TRBJ2-5	-	TRBD1	TGCGCCAGCAGCCAGGGGACAGCAGAAGAGACCCAGTACTTC	CASSQGTAEETQYF
TRBV4-3	TRBJ2-3	-	-	TGCGCCAGCAGCCAAGACGCCGGGGGCATCGGCACAGATACGCAGTATTTT	CASSQDAGGIGTDTQYF
TRBV27	TRBJ2-1	-	-	TGTGCCAGCAGTCCGGGGACAGTTAGCGGGATCAATGAGCAGTTCTTC	CASSPGTVSGINEQFF
TRBV15	TRBJ2-1	many	TRBD2	TGTGCCACCAGCAGAGTAGGGACTAGCGGGGTCAATGAGCAGTTCTTC	CATSRVGTSGVNEQFF
TRBV19	TRBJ2-7	-	-	TGTGCCAGTAGTAGCGGGGCCACCTACGAGCAGTACTTC	CASSSGATYEQYF
TRBV27	TRBJ2-7	few	-	TGTGCCAGCAGTCCCGGCGGAGCCTTCTACGAGCAGTACTTC	CASSPGGAFYEQYF
TRBV27	TRBJ2-3	-	-	TGTGCCAGTACTCAAAGGGCCTACAGCACAGATACGCAGTATTTT	CASTQRAYSTDTQYF
TRBV7-2	TRBJ2-5	-	TRBD1	TGTGCCAGCAGCACACCTAGGACCGGGACAGGGCAGGTGGAGACCCAGTACTTC	CASSTPRTGTGQVETQYF
TRBV4-2	TRBJ2-5	once	TRBD2	TGTGCCAGCAGCCCCACAATGGCTCTAGCGGGGTACCAAGAGACCCAGTACTTC	CASSPTMALAGYQETQYF
TRBV29-1	TRBJ2-7	few	-	TGCAGCGTTGTCCCGACAGACTCCTACGAGCAGTACTTC	CSVVPTDSYEQYF
TRBV6-5	TRBJ2-7	-	-	TGTGCCAGCAGTTGGGGGATCTCCTACGAGCAGTACTTC	CASSWGISYEQYF
TRBV14	TRBJ1-3	many	-	TGTGCCAGCAGCCAGGGACTGTCTGGAAACACCATATATTTT	CASSQGLSGNTIYF
TRBV27	TRBJ1-2	few	TRBD1	TGTGCCAGCAGTCGACAGGGCGGCGGCTACACCTTC	CASSRQGGGYTF
TRBV19	TRBJ2-5	few	-	TGTGCCAGTAGGGGGGACCAAGAGACCCAGTACTTC	CASRGDQETQYF
TRBV6-5	TRBJ2-5	-	TRBD2	TGTGCCAGCAGTTACTCCCAGACTAGCTGGAGTGAGACCCAGTACTTC	CASSYSQTSWSETQYF
TRBV19	TRBJ2-1	-	-	TGTGCCAGTAGTATAGCGTTAGCTCGTGAGCAGTTCTTC	CASSIALAREQFF
TRBV7-2	TRBJ2-5	few	-	TGTGCCAGCAGCTTAGAAGAATGGCAGGTCAGCGAGACCCAGTACTTC	CASSLEEWQVSETQYF
TRBV7-2	TRBJ2-2	-	TRBD2	TGTGCCAGCAGCTTATGGGCGCTAGCGGGGCGGACCGGGGAGCTGTTTTTT	CASSLWALAGRTGELFF
TRBV7-2	TRBJ2-5	few	TRBD1	TGTGCCAGCAGTGTAAGACCCGGGACAGAGTACCAAGAGACCCAGTACTTC	CASSVRPGTEYQETQYF
TRBV5-1	TRBJ2-7	-	-	TGCGCCAGCAGCCAGGCAGGGTTCACCTACGAGCAGTACTTC	CASSQAGFTYEQYF
TRBV7-3	TRBJ2-7	-	TRBD1	TGTGCCAGCAGCTCAATAGCCGGGACAGGGCCCTACGAGCAGTACTTC	CASSSIAGTGPYEQYF
TRBV15	TRBJ2-7	-	-	TGTGCCACTCCGGAGGACACCGGGTCGGACGAGCAGTACTTC	CATPEDTGSDEQYF
TRBV25-1	TRBJ2-1	-	TRBD1	TGTGCCAGCAGTATGGGACAGGGTGTCGATGAGCAGTTCTTC	CASSMGQGVDEQFF
TRBV29-1	TRBJ2-7	-	TRBD1	TGCAGCGTTGGGACAGGGTCCTACGAGCAGTACTTC	CSVGTGSYEQYF
TRBV28	TRBJ2-5	-	TRBD2	TGTGCCAGCAGCCAAGAGGGGACTAGGGGGGAGACCCAGTACTTC	CASSQEGTRGETQYF
TRBV4-3	TRBJ2-2	once	-	TGCGCCAGCAGCCAAGCGAGGGGGACCGGGGAGCTGTTTTTT	CASSQARGTGELFF
TRBV13	TRBJ2-7	-	-	TGTGCCAGCAGCTCGGGTAGTTCCTACGAGCAGTACTTC	CASSSGSSYEQYF
TRBV29-1	TRBJ1-2	few	TRBD1	TGCAGCGTTTTACAGGGGCGACGGGGCTACACCTTC	CSVLQGRRGYTF
TRBV4-1	TRBJ2-7	once	-	TGCGCCAGCAGCCAAGTTGGGTGGGAATCAGAGGGTTACGAGCAGTACTTC	CASSQVGWESEGYEQYF
TRBV27	TRBJ2-3	-	-	TGTGCCAGCAGTTTACGGGGGCCTGGGAGCACAGATACGCAGTATTTT	CASSLRGPGSTDTQYF
TRBV29-1	TRBJ2-7	-	-	TGCAGCGTCGTTTTCCAGAGCTCCTACGAGCAGTACTTC	CSVVFQSSYEQYF
TRBV5-1	TRBJ2-5	-	-	TGCGCCAGCAGCTTGGAGGGTGAAGAGACCCAGTACTTC	CASSLEGEETQYF
TRBV5-6	TRBJ1-4	-	-	TGTGCCAGCAGCTTGGGCCAAGGGCGTGAAAAACTGTTTTTT	CASSLGQGREKLFF
TRBV25-1	TRBJ2-7	-	-	TGTGCCAGCAGTGAAGCTTACGAGCAGTACTTC	CASSEAYEQYF
TRBV2	TRBJ1-4	-	TRBD1	TGTGCCAGCAAAAACAGGGGGTCTGAAAAACTGTTTTTT	CASKNRGSEKLFF
TRBV9	TRBJ1-6	once	-	TGTGCCAGCAGCGTAGGCACCACGTGGGATACACCCCTCCACTTT	CASSVGTTWDTPLHF
TRBV5-1	TRBJ2-5	once	-	TGCGCCAGCTCTAAACAAGAGACCCAGTACTTC	CASSKQETQYF
TRBV27	TRBJ2-5	-	-	TGTGCCAGCAGTTTAATGGGCACAGCAACCCAGTACTTC	CASSLMGTATQYF
TRBV4-1	TRBJ1-1	-	-	TGCGCCAGCAGCCAAGGTACTTCCATGAACACTGAAGCTTTCTTT	CASSQGTSMNTEAFF
TRBV7-9	TRBJ2-5	-	-	TGTGCCAGCAGCGACAATGGGCAGGGGATAAGGGAGACCCAGTACTTC	CASSDNGQGIRETQYF
TRBV25-1	TRBJ2-7	-	TRBD1	TGTGCCAGCAGTGTGAAAAGGGGGCTCTACGAGCAGTACTTC	CASSVKRGLYEQYF
TRBV7-2	TRBJ2-1	-	-	TGTGCCAGCACCTTAACAGGGAACATGTACAATGAGCAGTTCTTC	CASTLTGNMYNEQFF
TRBV9	TRBJ1-2	-	-	TGTGCCAGCAGCGGGCGGAGGGATGGCTACACCTTC	CASSGRRDGYTF
TRBV28	TRBJ2-7	-	-	TGTGCCAGCAGTGAAGGGGCGAGTTACGAGCAGTACTTC	CASSEGASYEQYF
TRBV7-9	TRBJ1-1	-	-	TGTGCCAGCAGCGCCCGACAGTTTAACACTGAAGCTTTCTTT	CASSARQFNTEAFF
TRBV7-2	TRBJ1-2	-	-	TGTGCCAGCAGCTTACCAACAGGGAGGCCTAACTATGGCTACACCTTC	CASSLPTGRPNYGYTF
TRBV19	TRBJ1-5	few	-	TGTGCCAGCAGGGACCCCAATCAGCCCCAGCATTTT	CASRDPNQPQHF
TRBV5-6	TRBJ2-7	-	TRBD1	TGTGCCAGCAGCTTGAATGTAGGACAGGGCCTATCCTACGAGCAGTACTTC	CASSLNVGQGLSYEQYF
TRBV5-4	TRBJ1-2	-	-	TGTGCCAGCAGCGACGGGACGGTGGAAGGCTACACCTTC	CASSDGTVEGYTF
TRBV4-1	TRBJ1-5	-	-	TGCGCCAGCAGCCAAGAAGCAGGGTATAGCGGTCAGCCCCAGCATTTT	CASSQEAGYSGQPQHF
TRBV7-9	TRBJ2-4	-	-	TGTGCCAGCAGCTTAGTAGACAGCAAAAACATTCAGTACTTC	CASSLVDSKNIQYF
TRBV27	TRBJ1-2	few	-	TGTGCCAGCAGTTTAAAACGGGAAAACTATGGCTACACCTTC	CASSLKRENYGYTF
TRBV29-1	TRBJ1-2	-	TRBD1	TGCAGCGTTGCCACCGGGGACAGCCCATATGGCTACACCTTC	CSVATGDSPYGYTF
TRBV7-9	TRBJ2-1	-	TRBD2	TGTGCCAGCAGCTCAGATGGGGAGGGCCGCAATGAGCAGTTCTTC	CASSSDGEGRNEQFF
TRBV27	TRBJ2-7	once	-	TGTGCCAGCAGTTTGAGTCCAGGGGTGATGTACGAGCAGTACTTC	CASSLSPGVMYEQYF
TRBV2	TRBJ1-1	-	-	TGTGCCAGCTGCCCGGGAGGGAACACTGAAGCTTTCTTT	CASCPGGNTEAFF